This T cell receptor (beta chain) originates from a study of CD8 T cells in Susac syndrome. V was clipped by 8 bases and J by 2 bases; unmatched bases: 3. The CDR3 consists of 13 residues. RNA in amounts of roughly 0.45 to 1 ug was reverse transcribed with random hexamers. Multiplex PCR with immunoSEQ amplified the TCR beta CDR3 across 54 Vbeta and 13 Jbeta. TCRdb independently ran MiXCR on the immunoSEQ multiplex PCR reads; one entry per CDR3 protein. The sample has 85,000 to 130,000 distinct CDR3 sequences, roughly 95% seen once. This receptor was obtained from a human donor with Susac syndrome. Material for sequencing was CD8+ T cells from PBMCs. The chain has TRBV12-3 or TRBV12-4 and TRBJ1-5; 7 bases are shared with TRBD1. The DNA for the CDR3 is TGTGCCAGCGGCACAGGGGGCAATCAGCCCCAGCATTTT. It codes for CASGTGGNQPQHF.